This TCR beta chain appears in the sequencing data of a study of blood T cell repertoires in COVID-19. As for the study in general: T cells, B-cell-depleted T cells, or PBMCs provided the cDNA or gDNA that served as material.

V lost 4 bases, J lost 3 bases, and 12 bases lay in between. Germline CDR1 SEHNR, CDR2 FQNEAQ (reference sequence). The CDR3 is made up of 14 amino acids. Cohort 3 recovered donors had two negative PCRs, clearance, or symptom resolution. In the authors' methods: Reference gene primer amplification gave nucleated cell count estimates. Repertoires were generated with immunoSEQ multiplex PCR, while TCRdb's copy carries only in-frame clones and drops some. The D gene and trimming were derived from the DNA, and the V and J assignments and clone size from that table. The sample consists of some 170,000 clones, 80% of them appearing once.

The sample comprised PBMCs or T cells enriched from blood (not recorded which). This sequence joins TRBV7-9 and TRBJ2-5; D not certain. This receptor was obtained from a man aged 35-49 years who had recovered from COVID-19. The DNA for the CDR3 is TGTGCCAGCAGCTCAACGAACCGAGAAGAGACCCAGTACTTC. It is translated as CASSSTNREETQYF.